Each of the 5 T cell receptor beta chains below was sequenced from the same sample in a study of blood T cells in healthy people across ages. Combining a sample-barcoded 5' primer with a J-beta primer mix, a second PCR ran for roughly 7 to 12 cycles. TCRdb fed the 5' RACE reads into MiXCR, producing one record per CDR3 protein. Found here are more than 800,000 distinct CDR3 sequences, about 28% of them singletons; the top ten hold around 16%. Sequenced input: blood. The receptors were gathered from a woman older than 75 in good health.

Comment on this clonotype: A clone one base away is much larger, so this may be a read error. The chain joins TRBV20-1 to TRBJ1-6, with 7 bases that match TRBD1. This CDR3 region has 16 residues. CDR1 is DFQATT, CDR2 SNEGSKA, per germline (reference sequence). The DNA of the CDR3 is TGCAGTGCCCAAAAGGGGGCGAGCTCCCATAATTCACCCCTCCACTTT. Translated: CSAQKGASSHNSPLHF.

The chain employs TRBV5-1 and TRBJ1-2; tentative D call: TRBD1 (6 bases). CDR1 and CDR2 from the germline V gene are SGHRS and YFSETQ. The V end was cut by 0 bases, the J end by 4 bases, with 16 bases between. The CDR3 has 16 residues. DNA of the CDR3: TGCGCCAGCAGCTTGGCCGGGGGGGCGTCAGGCTATGGCTACACCTTC. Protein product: CASSLAGGASGYGYTF.

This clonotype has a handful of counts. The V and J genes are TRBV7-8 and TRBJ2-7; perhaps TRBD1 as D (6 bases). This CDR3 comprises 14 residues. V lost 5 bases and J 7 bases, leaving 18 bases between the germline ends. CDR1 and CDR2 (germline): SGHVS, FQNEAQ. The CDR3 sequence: CASSPRTVSNEQYF. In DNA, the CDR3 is TGTGCCAGCAGCCCTAGGACAGTTAGCAATGAGCAGTACTTC. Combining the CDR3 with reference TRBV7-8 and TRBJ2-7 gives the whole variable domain GAGVSQSPRYKVAKRGQDVALRCDPISGHVSLFWYQQALGQGPEFLTYFQNEAQLDKSGLPSDRFFAERPEGSVSTLKIQRTQQEDSAVYLCASSPRTVSNEQYFGPGTRLTVT.

This CDR3 is CSAPEEGSEYF. In nucleotides, the CDR3 is TGCAGTGCTCCCGAAGAAGGCAGTGAGTACTTC. The V and J genes are TRBV20-1 and TRBJ2-5; unclear D gene. V was pared by 5 bases and J by 12 bases, with 16 bases between. Germline V lookup: CDR1 DFQATT, CDR2 SNEGSKA (reference sequence). CDR3 length: 11 residues.

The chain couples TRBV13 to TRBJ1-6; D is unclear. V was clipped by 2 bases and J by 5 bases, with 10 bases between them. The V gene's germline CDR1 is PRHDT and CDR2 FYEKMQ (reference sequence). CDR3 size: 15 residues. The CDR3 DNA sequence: TGTGCCAGCAGCTTACGAGGTGGGAATAATTCACCCCTCCACTTT. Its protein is CASSLRGGNNSPLHF.